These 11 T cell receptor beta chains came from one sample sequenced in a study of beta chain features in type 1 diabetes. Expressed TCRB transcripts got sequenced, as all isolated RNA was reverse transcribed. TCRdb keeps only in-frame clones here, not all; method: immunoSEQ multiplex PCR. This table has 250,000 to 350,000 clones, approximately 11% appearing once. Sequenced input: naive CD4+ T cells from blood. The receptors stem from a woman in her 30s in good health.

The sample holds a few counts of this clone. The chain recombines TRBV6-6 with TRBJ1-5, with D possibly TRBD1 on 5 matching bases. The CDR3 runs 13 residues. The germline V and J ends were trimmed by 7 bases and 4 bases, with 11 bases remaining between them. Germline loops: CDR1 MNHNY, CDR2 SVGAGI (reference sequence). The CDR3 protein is CASTTDRNQPQHF. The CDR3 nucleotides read TGTGCCAGCACGACCGACAGAAATCAGCCCCAGCATTTT.

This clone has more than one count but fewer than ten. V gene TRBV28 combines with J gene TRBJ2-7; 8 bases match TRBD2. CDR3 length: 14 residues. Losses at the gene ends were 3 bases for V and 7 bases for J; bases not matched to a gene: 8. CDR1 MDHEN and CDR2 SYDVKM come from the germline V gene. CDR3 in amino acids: CASSLWREAGEQYF. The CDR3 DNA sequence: TGTGCCAGCAGTTTGTGGCGGGAGGCGGGGGAGCAGTACTTC.

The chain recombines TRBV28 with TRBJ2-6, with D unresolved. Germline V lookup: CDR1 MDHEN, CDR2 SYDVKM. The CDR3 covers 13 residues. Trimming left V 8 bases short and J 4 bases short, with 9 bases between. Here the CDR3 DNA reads TGTGCCAGCGAACTTCCCGGGGCCAACGTCCTGACTTTC. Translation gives CASELPGANVLTF.

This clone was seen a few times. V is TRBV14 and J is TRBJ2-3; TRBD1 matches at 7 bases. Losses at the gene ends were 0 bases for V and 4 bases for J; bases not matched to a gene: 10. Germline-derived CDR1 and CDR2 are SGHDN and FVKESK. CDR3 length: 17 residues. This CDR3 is CASSQDWGQLRADTQYF. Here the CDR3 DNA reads TGTGCCAGCAGCCAAGATTGGGGACAGCTCCGCGCAGATACGCAGTATTTT.

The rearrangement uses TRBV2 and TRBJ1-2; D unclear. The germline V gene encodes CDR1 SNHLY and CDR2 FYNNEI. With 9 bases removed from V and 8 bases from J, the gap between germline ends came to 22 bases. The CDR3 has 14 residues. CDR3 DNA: TGTGCCAGTTCTCCTACTCGGGAGAGCGGGGGCTACACCTTC. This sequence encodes CASSPTRESGGYTF.

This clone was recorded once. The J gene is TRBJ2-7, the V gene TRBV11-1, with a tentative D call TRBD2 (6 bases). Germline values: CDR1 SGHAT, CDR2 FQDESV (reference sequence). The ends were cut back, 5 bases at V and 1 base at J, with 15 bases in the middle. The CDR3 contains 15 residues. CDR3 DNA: TGTGCCAGCAGCGCCACAACGGGGGAATCCTACGAGCAGTACTTC. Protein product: CASSATTGESYEQYF.

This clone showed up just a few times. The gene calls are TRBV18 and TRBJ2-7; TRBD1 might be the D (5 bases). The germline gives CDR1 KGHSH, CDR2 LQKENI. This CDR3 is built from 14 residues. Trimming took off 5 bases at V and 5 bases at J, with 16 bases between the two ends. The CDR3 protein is CASSRLRDGNEQYF. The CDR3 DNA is TGTGCCAGCTCAAGACTCAGGGATGGCAACGAGCAGTACTTC.

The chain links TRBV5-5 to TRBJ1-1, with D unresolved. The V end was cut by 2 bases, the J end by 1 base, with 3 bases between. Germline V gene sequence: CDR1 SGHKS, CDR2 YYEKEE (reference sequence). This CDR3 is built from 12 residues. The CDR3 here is CASSFRNTEAFF. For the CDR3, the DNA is TGTGCCAGCAGCTTTAGGAACACTGAAGCTTTCTTT. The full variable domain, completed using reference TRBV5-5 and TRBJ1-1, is DAGVTQSPTHLIKTRGQQVTLRCSPISGHKSVSWYQQVLGQGPQFIFQYYEKEERGRGNFPDRFSARQFPNYSSELNVNALLLGDSALYLCASSFRNTEAFFGQGTRLTVV.

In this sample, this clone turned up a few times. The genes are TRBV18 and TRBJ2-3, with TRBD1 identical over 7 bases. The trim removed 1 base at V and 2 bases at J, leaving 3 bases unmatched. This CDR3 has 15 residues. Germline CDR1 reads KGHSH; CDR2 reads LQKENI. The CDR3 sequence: CASSPQGQLTDTQYF. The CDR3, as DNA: TGTGCCAGCTCACCACAGGGACAGCTCACAGATACGCAGTATTTT.

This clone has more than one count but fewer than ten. The CDR3, as DNA: TGCGCCAGCAGAATTCCCAAGGGGCCCGAGCAGTACTTC. This codes for CASRIPKGPEQYF. This chain uses TRBV4-3 with TRBJ2-7; D might be TRBD1 (5 bases). The germline gives CDR1 LGHNA, CDR2 YSLEER. CDR3 length equals 13 residues. Trimming took off 6 bases at V and 6 bases at J, with 15 bases between the two ends.

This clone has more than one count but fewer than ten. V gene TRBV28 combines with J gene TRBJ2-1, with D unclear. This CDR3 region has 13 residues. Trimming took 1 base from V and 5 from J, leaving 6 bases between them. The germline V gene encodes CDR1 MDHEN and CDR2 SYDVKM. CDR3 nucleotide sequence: TGTGCCAGCAGTTTATTACTGCACAATGAGCAGTTCTTC. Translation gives CASSLLLHNEQFF.